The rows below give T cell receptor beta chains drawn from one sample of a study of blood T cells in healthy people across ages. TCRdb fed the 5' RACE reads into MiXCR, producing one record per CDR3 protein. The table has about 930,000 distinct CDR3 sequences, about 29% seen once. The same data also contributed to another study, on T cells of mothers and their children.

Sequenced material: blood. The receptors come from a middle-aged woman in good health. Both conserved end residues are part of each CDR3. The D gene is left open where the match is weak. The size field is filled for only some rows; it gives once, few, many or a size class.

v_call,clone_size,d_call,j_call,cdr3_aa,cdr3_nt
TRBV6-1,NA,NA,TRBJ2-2,CASSEEGVTGELFF,TGTGCCAGCAGTGAAGAAGGGGTCACCGGGGAGCTGTTTTTT
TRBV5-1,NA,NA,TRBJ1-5,CASSADPGNQPQHF,TGCGCCAGCAGCGCCGACCCTGGCAATCAGCCCCAGCATTTT
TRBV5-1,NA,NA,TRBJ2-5,CASSLDRVAGGETQYF,TGCGCCAGCAGCTTGGATAGGGTTGCGGGTGGAGAGACCCAGTACTTC
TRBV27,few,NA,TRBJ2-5,CASSLSSPGAEEQYF,TGTGCCAGCAGTTTATCGTCGCCAGGGGCAGAGGAGCAGTACTTC
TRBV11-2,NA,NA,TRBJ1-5,CASTRGLGNQPQHF,TGTGCCAGCACCCGGGGCCTGGGAAATCAGCCCCAGCATTTT
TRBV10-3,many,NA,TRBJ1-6,CAISESTTANSPLHF,TGTGCCATCAGTGAGTCTACGACAGCCAATTCACCCCTCCACTTT
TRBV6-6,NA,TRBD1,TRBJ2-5,CASSYSDGQGDEQYF,TGTGCCAGCAGTTACTCGGACGGACAGGGAGATGAGCAGTACTTC
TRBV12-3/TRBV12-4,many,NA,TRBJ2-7,CASARGSEQYF,TGTGCCAGCGCCCGGGGGTCCGAGCAGTACTTC
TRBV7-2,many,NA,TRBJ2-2,CASSLPRGEDTGELFF,TGTGCCAGCAGCTTACCCCGGGGTGAGGACACCGGGGAGCTGTTTTTT
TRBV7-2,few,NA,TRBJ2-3,CASSLGTAFTDTQYF,TGTGCCAGCAGCTTAGGGACAGCGTTCACAGATACGCAGTATTTT
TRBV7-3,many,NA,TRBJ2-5,CASSTGATGAQYF,TGTGCCAGCAGCACGGGGGCCACGGGGGCCCAGTACTTC
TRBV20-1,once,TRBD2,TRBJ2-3,CSARTLAGGRTDTQYF,TGCAGTGCTAGGACCCTAGCGGGGGGCCGCACAGATACGCAGTATTTT
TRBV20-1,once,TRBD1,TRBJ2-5,CSARESQGAGETQYF,TGCAGTGCTAGAGAATCACAGGGGGCCGGGGAGACCCAGTACTTC
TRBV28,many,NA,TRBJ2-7,CASSLLGAFPYEQYF,TGTGCCAGCAGTTTGCTGGGGGCCTTTCCCTACGAGCAGTACTTC
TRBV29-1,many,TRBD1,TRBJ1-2,CSVRTGGSYGYTF,TGCAGCGTCCGGACAGGGGGGAGCTATGGCTACACCTTC
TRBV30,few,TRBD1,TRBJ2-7,CAWSYGNRGSYEQYF,TGTGCCTGGAGTTACGGAAACAGGGGTAGCTACGAGCAGTACTTC
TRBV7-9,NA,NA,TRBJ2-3,CACSFSGVDTQYF,TGTGCCTGCAGCTTTTCAGGGGTAGATACGCAGTATTTT
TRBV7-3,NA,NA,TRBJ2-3,CASSPIGLTDTDTQYF,TGTGCCAGCAGCCCTATTGGACTGACGGACACAGATACGCAGTATTTT
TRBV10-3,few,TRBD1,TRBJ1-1,CATSGTGDTEAFF,TGTGCCACTTCCGGGACAGGGGACACTGAAGCTTTCTTT
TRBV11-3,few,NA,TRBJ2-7,CASSLEGGREQYF,TGTGCCAGCAGCTTAGAGGGAGGTCGGGAGCAGTACTTC
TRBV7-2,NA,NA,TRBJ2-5,CASSLTNPQETQYF,TGTGCCAGCAGCTTAACAAATCCCCAAGAGACCCAGTACTTC
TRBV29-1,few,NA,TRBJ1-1,CSVEARLNTEAFF,TGCAGCGTTGAGGCACGGTTGAACACTGAAGCTTTCTTT
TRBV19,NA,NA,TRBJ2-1,CASSTTAFNEQFF,TGTGCCAGTAGTACAACTGCCTTTAATGAGCAGTTCTTC
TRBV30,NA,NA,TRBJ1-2,CAWSVPAGYGYTF,TGTGCCTGGAGTGTACCGGCAGGCTATGGCTACACCTTC
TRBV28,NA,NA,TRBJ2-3,CASIRGAGTDTQYF,TGTGCCAGCATACGGGGGGCCGGGACAGATACGCAGTATTTT
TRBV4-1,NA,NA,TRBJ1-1,CASSQDRLMNTEAFF,TGCGCCAGCAGCCAAGATAGGCTTATGAACACTGAAGCTTTCTTT
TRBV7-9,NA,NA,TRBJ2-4,CASSLVDFGGRPKNIQYF,TGTGCCAGCAGCTTAGTCGATTTTGGGGGGCGCCCCAAAAACATTCAGTACTTC
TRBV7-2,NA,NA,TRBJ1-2,CASSLGPGSANYGYTF,TGTGCCAGCAGCTTAGGCCCAGGGTCAGCTAACTATGGCTACACCTTC
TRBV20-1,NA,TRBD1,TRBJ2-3,CSARGQGVDTQYF,TGCAGTGCTAGGGGACAGGGGGTAGATACGCAGTATTTT
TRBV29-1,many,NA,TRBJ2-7,CSVGEFGGEQYF,TGCAGCGTTGGCGAGTTCGGGGGCGAGCAGTACTTC
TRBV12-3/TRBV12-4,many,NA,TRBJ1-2,CASTRLGRGINTNYGYTF,TGTGCCAGCACCAGACTCGGGAGGGGGATTAATACTAACTATGGCTACACCTTC
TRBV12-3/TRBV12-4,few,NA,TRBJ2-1,CASTRPGTNNEQFF,TGTGCCAGCACCCGGCCGGGGACCAACAATGAGCAGTTCTTC
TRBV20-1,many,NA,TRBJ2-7,CSARPESSYEQYF,TGCAGTGCTAGACCTGAGAGCTCCTACGAGCAGTACTTC
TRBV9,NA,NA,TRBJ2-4,CASSVDASGAKNIQYF,TGTGCCAGCAGCGTAGACGCATCAGGGGCCAAAAACATTCAGTACTTC
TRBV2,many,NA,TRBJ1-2,CATVRQSVGGYTF,TGTGCCACCGTTAGACAGAGTGTGGGGGGCTACACCTTC
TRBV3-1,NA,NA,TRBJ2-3,CAGSQVTDTQYF,TGTGCCGGCAGCCAAGTTACAGATACGCAGTATTTT
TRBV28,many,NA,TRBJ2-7,CASSPTGVGLYEQYF,TGTGCCAGCAGCCCAACTGGAGTAGGGCTCTACGAGCAGTACTTC
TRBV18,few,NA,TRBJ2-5,CASSPRRLFQETQYF,TGTGCCAGCTCACCCCGCAGGTTGTTTCAAGAGACCCAGTACTTC
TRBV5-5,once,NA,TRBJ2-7,CASSWQGGAYEQYF,TGTGCCAGCAGCTGGCAGGGTGGGGCCTACGAGCAGTACTTC
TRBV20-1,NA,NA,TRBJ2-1,CSVNTGFINEQFF,TGCAGTGTCAACACAGGGTTTATCAATGAGCAGTTCTTC
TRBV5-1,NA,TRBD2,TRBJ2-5,CASSLNSGGEETQYF,TGCGCCAGCAGCTTGAACAGCGGGGGTGAGGAGACCCAGTACTTC
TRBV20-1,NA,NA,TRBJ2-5,CSAPAQGGIETQYF,TGCAGTGCCCCCGCTCAAGGGGGAATAGAGACCCAGTACTTC
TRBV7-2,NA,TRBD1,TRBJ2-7,CASSPGGGSPYEQYF,TGTGCCAGCAGCCCAGGGGGCGGCAGCCCCTACGAGCAGTACTTC
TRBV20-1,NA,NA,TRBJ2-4,CSAPLTINIQYF,TGCAGTGCTCCTCTGACCATAAACATTCAGTACTTC
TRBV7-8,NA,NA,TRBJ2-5,CASNARRTQETQYF,TGTGCCAGCAACGCCAGGAGGACCCAAGAGACCCAGTACTTC
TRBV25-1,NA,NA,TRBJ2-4,CASSPDAHGVKNIQYF,TGTGCCAGCAGTCCGGACGCCCATGGAGTTAAAAACATTCAGTACTTC
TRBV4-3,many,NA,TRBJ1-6,CASSQRLGSPLHF,TGCGCCAGCAGCCAACGGTTAGGTTCACCCCTCCACTTT
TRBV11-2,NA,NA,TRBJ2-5,CASSLGAGVSRSETQYF,TGTGCCAGCAGCTTAGGGGCCGGGGTTTCGAGGAGTGAGACCCAGTACTTC
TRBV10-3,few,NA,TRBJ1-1,CAISEKLNTEAFF,TGTGCCATCAGTGAGAAACTGAACACTGAAGCTTTCTTT
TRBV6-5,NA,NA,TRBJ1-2,CASSQLQGLGYGYTF,TGTGCCAGCAGTCAATTACAGGGTCTGGGCTATGGCTACACCTTC
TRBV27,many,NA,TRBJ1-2,CASSLSHSYGYTF,TGTGCCAGCAGTTTATCGCACAGCTATGGCTACACCTTC
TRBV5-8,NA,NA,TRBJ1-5,CASSLEPYQPQHF,TGTGCCAGCAGCTTGGAACCCTATCAGCCCCAGCATTTT